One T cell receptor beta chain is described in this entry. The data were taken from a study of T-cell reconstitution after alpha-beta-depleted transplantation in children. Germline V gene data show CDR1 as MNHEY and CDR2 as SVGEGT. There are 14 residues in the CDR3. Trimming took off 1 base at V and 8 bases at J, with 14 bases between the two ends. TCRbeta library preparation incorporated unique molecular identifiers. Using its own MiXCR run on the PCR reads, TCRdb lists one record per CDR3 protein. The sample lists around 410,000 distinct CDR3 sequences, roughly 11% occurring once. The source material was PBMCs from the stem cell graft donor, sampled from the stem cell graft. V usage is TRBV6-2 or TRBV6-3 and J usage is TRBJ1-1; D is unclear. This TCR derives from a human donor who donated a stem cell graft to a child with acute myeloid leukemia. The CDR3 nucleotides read TGTGCCAGCAGTTACTTGGTGGGAACCGGGGAAGCTTTCTTT. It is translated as CASSYLVGTGEAFF.